This TCR beta chain was identified during a study of shared clonotypes between healthy human individuals (dated by TCRdb to 2018 to 2021). Context from the whole study: The cohort comprised two women and a few men aged 18 to 49 years. For each donor, three plates each were used for CD4 naive and CD4 memory, two plates were used for CD8 naive, and one plate was used for CD8 memory. To estimate repertoire size and how much clonotype sharing occurs between individuals, the study deeply sequenced the blood TCR repertoires of roughly 5 healthy adults. Between about 0.85 and 9.5 billion PBMCs per donor were obtained by leukapheresis. Different laboratories and diverse techniques were used to prepare libraries and sequence TCR repertoires, to increase sequencing depth and limit assay-specific biases.

V gives up 4 bases and J gives up 8 bases, and the segment between their germline ends measures 15 bases. Based on the germline V gene, the CDR1 and CDR2 sequences are SGHRS and YFSETQ. The CDR3 spans 13 residues, from the cysteine through the phenylalanine. The DNA shown is the 39-base CDR3, in frame from base 1. Details on this clone: Its recognized antigen is unknown. No much larger clone is present one base from it, and per-base qualities are unavailable.

Here is what the overall study found, with its caveats: Pairwise subsampling led to the expectation that sequencing depth would affect the degree of clonotype sharing among donors. Compared with non-shared clonotypes, the clonotypes found in all four sorted-subset donors had higher generation probabilities. Larger estimated clonotype richness was generally found for naive subsets than for memory subsets. Rarefaction of sorted-subset datasets indicated incomplete sequencing despite the large sequencing depth. Because the study included only a small number of donors, the genetic and exposure-history diversity represented was limited. Approximately 5% of naive CD4, more than 3% of naive CD8, roughly 2.4% of memory CD4, and 0.4% of memory CD8 clonotypes were shared across several donors. Only blood was sampled, and tissue TCR repertoires likely differ from those in blood.

TCR CDR3 regions were amplified from genomic DNA by multiplex PCR using the deep immunoSEQ assay. Extracted genomic DNA from each cell subset was distributed evenly across all wells of several immunoSEQ 96-well plates, and each plate was treated as a replicate. Each replicate PCR for sorted subsets received about 220 ng genomic DNA, equal to roughly 33,000 T cell genomes. The purified libraries were quantified using a Qubit 3.0 fluorometer, sized with a Bioanalyzer 2100, and then quantified again using the KAPA Library Quantification kit. A separate single-read 150-cycle Illumina NextSeq 550 flow cell was used to sequence each immunoSEQ 96-well plate. Processing in the source paper ran as follows. Because only junctional sequences without quality scores were contained in the immunoSEQ output, filtering matching that applied to full-length reads could not be performed. To assign V/J genes and CDR3, sequences were annotated against IMGT germline references using PyIR, a Python wrapper for IgBLAST v1.9. Any read was removed if the V/J assignment was weak (E-value above 1e-6), the CDR3 was missing, or the read contained stop codons, out-of-frame junctions, or ambiguous translated residues. A V3J clonotype was defined by an identical inferred V gene, J gene, and CDR3 amino acid sequence. Percentage overlap between repertoires was computed as shared unique clonotypes divided by the size of the smaller repertoire. Richness of each repertoire was evaluated using RTK rarefaction, the Chao1 estimator, and Recon v2.1 estimates of unobserved clonotypes. Generation probabilities were computed with OLGA for all TCRbeta clonotypes obtained by the gDNA method from a few donors. Entries here come from immuneACCESS through TCRdb and include only in-frame sequences with V and J called. Some clones fail to appear in such tables; in the studies checked, an unresolved V gene covers under half of the shortfall, and the cause of the remainder is unknown. From that table come the V and J calls and clone size; the DNA was used to work out D and trimming. The table for this sample lists roughly 640,000 clones; 97% of them were counted only once. Around 0.057% of the sample rests with the top ten.

The donors were healthy, HIV-negative adults with no recently reported acute infections or vaccinations. All donors were Caucasian adults living in Nashville, Tennessee, USA. CD4+ T cells were enriched through magnetic negative selection, after which naive cells were positively selected on CD45RA and the remaining negative fraction served as the memory subset. Blood was collected by leukapheresis, and PBMCs were isolated by Ficoll-Histopaque density gradient centrifugation and then cryopreserved in liquid nitrogen vapor phase. Analytical flow cytometry was used to check the purity and quantity of every magnetically sorted T cell population. Genomic DNA was isolated from every sorted fraction and measured by UV absorbance on a Nanodrop 2000c.

This clonotype was obtained from a woman in her twenties or thirties in good health. This receptor chain uses TRBV5-1 and TRBJ1-2, with no reliable assignment of the D segment. Source material: naive CD4+ T cells sorted from blood. Reading the label with the study, this specimen's cell subset or site is: CD45RA+ positively selected. The nucleotide sequence is TGCGCCAGCAGCGAAGACAAACCGGTAGGCTACACCTTC. The encoded protein is CASSEDKPVGYTF.